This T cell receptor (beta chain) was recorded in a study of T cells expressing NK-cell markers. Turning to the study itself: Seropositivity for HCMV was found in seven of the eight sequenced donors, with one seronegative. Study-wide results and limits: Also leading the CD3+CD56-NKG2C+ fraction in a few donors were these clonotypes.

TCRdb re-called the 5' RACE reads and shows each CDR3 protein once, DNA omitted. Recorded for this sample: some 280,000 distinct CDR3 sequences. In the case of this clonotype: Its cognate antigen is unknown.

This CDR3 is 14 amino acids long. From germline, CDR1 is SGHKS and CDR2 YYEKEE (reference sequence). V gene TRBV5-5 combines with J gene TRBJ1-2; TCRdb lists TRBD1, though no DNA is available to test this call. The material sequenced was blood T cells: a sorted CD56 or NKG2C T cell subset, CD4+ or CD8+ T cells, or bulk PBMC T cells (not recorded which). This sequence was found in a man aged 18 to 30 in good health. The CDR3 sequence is CASSLEDSIGGYTF.